Described below is a single T cell receptor (beta chain) sequence and its context. The antigen is unknown. Described treatment: oral pan-JAK inhibitor, 5-10 mg twice daily. Sorted populations comprised CD4+ and CD8+ T cells obtained from PBMCs. The source of the sample is a study of CD8+ T cells in alopecia areata. The CDR3 runs to 16 residues. Germline CDR1 LNHNV, CDR2 YYDKDF (reference sequence). V lost 3 bases and J lost 1, with 15 bases in between. Findings and caveats of the study: Tofacitinib did not eliminate many expanded lesional clones from scalp or blood. Scalp clonality and expanded CD8+ clones among the top 100 fell significantly with tofacitinib.

RNA, once extracted, was reverse transcribed into cDNA for use as the sequencing template. This table comes from immunoSEQ multiplex PCR, and its TCRdb copy is limited to in-frame clones, with some not included. The table has 270,000 or so clones, 58% seen once. The chain carries TRBV15 and TRBJ1-1; D is unresolved. The clonotype was recovered from a human donor with alopecia areata. This specimen was CD4+ T cells sorted from blood, taken at week 24, from a patient treated with tofacitinib. As DNA, the CDR3 is TGTGCCACCAGCAGGGCCCGTTCCGAAGGGAACACTGAAGCTTTCTTT. Translating it yields CATSRARSEGNTEAFF. Using reference TRBV15 and TRBJ1-1 for the parts outside the CDR3, the full variable domain is DAMVIQNPRYQVTQFGKPVTLSCSQTLNHNVMYWYQQKSSQAPKLLFHYYDKDFNNEADTPDNFQSRRPNTSFCFLDIRSPGLGDTAMYLCATSRARSEGNTEAFFGQGTRLTVV.